Listed here is a single TCR beta chain. Germline assignment: CDR1 MNHEY and CDR2 SVGEGT. The CDR3 spans 12 residues. The V gene lost 0 bases and the J gene lost 12 bases, with 9 bases spanning the gap. These data are taken from a study of blood T cells in healthy people across ages. A second roughly 6 to 11 cycle PCR used barcoded and J-beta primers. One entry per CDR3 protein, called by TCRdb with MiXCR from the 5' RACE reads. The repertoire holds some 1,800,000 distinct CDR3 sequences, with about two fifths as singletons. Sequencing was performed on blood. The V gene is TRBV6-2 or TRBV6-3, the J gene TRBJ2-1; D gene uncertain. The sequence came from a human donor in good health. In nucleotides, the CDR3 is TGTGCCAGCAGTTACTCGGCGACTTTGCAGTTCTTC. Its translation: CASSYSATLQFF.